The TCR beta chain described here comes from a study of T cell responses to AZD1222 COVID-19 vaccine. Notes on this clone: Its matching antigen is unknown.

This CDR3 has 15 residues. Trimming shortened V by 0 bases and J by 5 bases, and 13 bases separated the two germline ends. The V gene's germline CDR1 is MNHEY and CDR2 SVGAGI. Here immunoSEQ multiplex PCR was the method, and the copy in TCRdb shows in-frame clones only, minus some. The sample consists of around 91,000 clones, 70% to 90% of them appearing once. Overall study results and limits: All repertoire sampling was performed exclusively after the peak T cell response.

The sample here was peripheral blood, taken on day 0 of AZD1222 vaccination. This chain links TRBV6-5 with TRBJ1-2; possible D gene TRBD1, 5 bases. The receptor's source is an adult in good health. The DNA of the CDR3 is TGTGCCAGCAGTTACTCGCTGGTGGGGGGGTATGGCTACACCTTC. Amino acid sequence: CASSYSLVGGYGYTF.